One and the same sample provided the 27 T cell receptor beta chains below, sequenced in a study of T-cell memory formation after mild COVID-19. TCRdb passed the 5' RACE reads through MiXCR, listing each CDR3 protein once. This table holds some 310,000 distinct CDR3 sequences, under 25% found once. Sequencing input: PBMCs or a T cell subset sorted from them (not recorded which). These receptors were collected from a young man who had mild COVID-19 (a few samples of this study predate the infection). Cell type and time point are not known.

J is TRBJ1-2 and V is TRBV7-2; the match to TRBD1 covers 7 bases. Germline CDR1 reads SGHTA; CDR2 reads FQGNSA. The V and J ends lost 8 bases and 4 bases, in that order; junction bases with no gene match: 16. The CDR3 is 16 residues long. The CDR3 nucleotides read TGTGCCAGCCCCTGGACTCACCGGACAGGCAGCTATGGCTACACCTTC. It is translated as CASPWTHRTGSYGYTF.

The chain is built from TRBV7-9 and TRBJ2-2; 8 positions agree with TRBD2. The CDR3 runs 15 residues. Trimming took 5 bases from V and 3 from J; bases not matched to a gene: 5. Germline-derived CDR1 and CDR2 are SEHNR and FQNEAQ (reference sequence). The CDR3 sequence: CASSIGLADTGELFF. The DNA for the CDR3 is TGTGCCAGCAGCATCGGACTAGCCGACACCGGGGAGCTGTTTTTT.

The chain recombines TRBV5-1 with TRBJ2-2, with no clear D. Germline CDR1 reads SGHRS; CDR2 reads YFSETQ. V lost 0 bases, J lost 8 bases, and 8 bases lay in between. The CDR3 has 13 residues. The CDR3 here is CASSLGSSGELFF. The DNA for the CDR3 is TGCGCCAGCAGCTTGGGGTCCTCTGGGGAGCTGTTTTTT.

This clonotype has only a few counts. V usage is TRBV5-6 and J usage is TRBJ1-5; tentatively, D is TRBD1 (6 bases). The CDR3 has 14 residues. Germline-derived CDR1 and CDR2 are SGHDT and YYEEEE. V lost 4 bases and J 1 base, leaving 9 bases between the germline ends. The DNA of the CDR3 is TGTGCCAGCAGCCCCGGACAGAGCAATCAGCCCCAGCATTTT. It encodes CASSPGQSNQPQHF.

This clonotype was counted a few times. The V and J genes are TRBV29-1 and TRBJ2-3, with unresolved D. This CDR3 has 13 amino acids. Germline-derived CDR1 and CDR2 are SQVTM and ANQGSEA. V was clipped by 4 bases and J by 2 bases, with 10 bases between them. The CDR3 sequence is CSVAGFTTDTQYF. DNA of the CDR3: TGCAGCGTTGCTGGGTTTACCACAGATACGCAGTATTTT.

The rearrangement links TRBV5-1 to TRBJ2-5, with 8 bases that match TRBD1. V lost 2 bases to trimming and J lost 1 base; unmatched junction nucleotides: 7. CDR1 is SGHRS and CDR2 is YFSETQ in the germline V gene. This CDR3 has 16 residues. DNA for the CDR3: TGCGCCAGCAGCTTATGGACAGGGTTAGGCCAAGAGACCCAGTACTTC. Protein: CASSLWTGLGQETQYF.

The chain joins TRBV7-6 to TRBJ2-3; D tentatively reads TRBD1 or TRBD2 (6 bases each). CDR3 length: 16 amino acids. V dropped 0 bases and J dropped 5 bases, with 15 bases sitting between them. Germline V lookup: CDR1 SGHVS, CDR2 FNYEAQ. This CDR3 reads CASSLAIGGPGDTQYF. The CDR3 DNA reads TGTGCCAGCAGCTTAGCGATAGGGGGGCCGGGAGATACGCAGTATTTT.

V usage is TRBV6-1 and J usage is TRBJ2-5, with 8 bases lining up with TRBD2. J gave up 1 base and V 5 bases, and 9 bases lay outside the gene matches. Germline values: CDR1 MNHNS, CDR2 SASEGT. The CDR3 is made up of 16 amino acids. The CDR3 DNA reads as TGTGCCAGCAGTTCCCGGGAGGGCGGGGGCCAAGAGACCCAGTACTTC. Translation: CASSSREGGGQETQYF.

This clonotype appeared a few times. This chain uses TRBV20-1 with TRBJ1-4; D may be TRBD1 (6 bases). The V gene lost 7 bases and the J gene lost 8 bases, with 20 bases spanning the gap. Germline V CDR1 and CDR2: DFQATT, SNEGSKA (reference sequence). This CDR3 is 14 amino acids long. The CDR3, as DNA: TGCAGTGGAACGGTCAGGGGAAATGGCGAAAAACTGTTTTTT. Protein: CSGTVRGNGEKLFF.

This clonotype was seen repeatedly, ten times or more. This chain links TRBV7-9 with TRBJ2-1; 9 bases agree with TRBD2. Germline V gene data show CDR1 as SEHNR and CDR2 as FQNEAQ (reference sequence). The junction had 11 bases not matched to a gene; V was cut back by 5 bases and J by 9 bases. The CDR3 covers 15 residues. CDR3 in DNA: TGTGCCAGCAGCGCCTCGTCTAGCGGGGTAGGTGAGCAGTTCTTC. This gives the protein CASSASSSGVGEQFF.

The chain is built from TRBV29-1 and TRBJ2-1; D might be TRBD1 or TRBD2, each matching 5 bases. Per the germline V gene, CDR1 is SQVTM and CDR2 is ANQGSEA. The CDR3 runs to 12 residues. Trimming shortened V by 5 bases and J by 10 bases, and 15 bases separated the two germline ends. The CDR3, as DNA: TGCAGCGTTAGCCAGGGACCGAGGGAGCAGTTCTTC. It translates to CSVSQGPREQFF.

J is TRBJ2-7 and V is TRBV12-3 or TRBV12-4; 8 nucleotides agree with TRBD1. V shed 2 bases and J 4 bases; nucleotides not matched to a gene: 7. The CDR3 runs 15 residues. In DNA, the CDR3 is TGTGCCAGCAGTTTATCGGCAGGGGGCACTTACGAGCAGTACTTC. This encodes CASSLSAGGTYEQYF.

V gene TRBV5-1 combines with J gene TRBJ2-7; TRBD2 is a possible D gene (6 bases). Germline V lookup: CDR1 SGHRS, CDR2 YFSETQ. The V gene lost 4 bases and the J gene lost 3 bases, with 11 bases spanning the gap. The CDR3 loop spans 13 amino acids. The CDR3 reads CASSRDFDYEQYF. The CDR3 DNA is TGCGCCAGCAGCCGGGACTTTGACTACGAGCAGTACTTC.

This clonotype was counted between two and nine times. The rearrangement links TRBV7-9 to TRBJ2-1; D possibly corresponds to TRBD2 (6 bases). Germline loops: CDR1 SEHNR, CDR2 FQNEAQ (reference sequence). V lost 4 bases and J 7 bases, leaving 17 bases between the germline ends. CDR3 length equals 15 residues. CDR3 region: CASSSAGSYHNEQFF. The CDR3 DNA reads TGTGCCAGCAGCTCGGCGGGGTCTTACCATAATGAGCAGTTCTTC.

The sample holds a few counts of this clonotype. The chain uses TRBV27 and TRBJ2-4; the D gene is possibly TRBD1 (6 bases). CDR1 is MNHEY, CDR2 SMNVEV, per germline (reference sequence). The CDR3 loop spans 14 amino acids. With 2 bases removed from V and 5 bases from J, the gap between germline ends came to 10 bases. For the CDR3, the DNA is TGTGCCAGCAGTTTACCGGGACACGAAAACATTCAGTACTTC. Its protein product is CASSLPGHENIQYF.

The rearrangement links TRBV5-5 to TRBJ1-1; D uncertain. Germline values: CDR1 SGHKS, CDR2 YYEKEE (reference sequence). Trimming removed 1 base at V and 7 bases at J, with 14 bases between. The CDR3 loop spans 14 amino acids. CDR3 amino acids: CASSLTPVAGEAFF. CDR3 DNA sequence: TGTGCCAGCAGCTTGACCCCGGTTGCAGGTGAAGCTTTCTTT.

This chain uses TRBV4-3 with TRBJ2-3, with D uncertain. Germline lookup yields CDR1 LGHNA and CDR2 YSLEER. This CDR3 is 18 amino acids long. Trimming shortened V by 0 bases and J by 2 bases, and 18 bases separated the two germline ends. CDR3 in amino acids: CASSQDQVTSHLTDTQYF. The CDR3 DNA follows: TGCGCCAGCAGCCAAGATCAAGTGACTTCCCACCTCACAGATACGCAGTATTTT.

This clonotype was observed many times. The CDR3 sequence is CASSLQLHF. DNA for the CDR3: TGCGCCAGCAGTCTACAGCTCCACTTT. J is TRBJ1-6 and V is TRBV23-1; no clear D gene. TRBV23-1 carries the ORF label, with uncertain function. The CDR3 loop spans 9 amino acids. V lost 4 bases and J 16 bases, leaving 5 bases between the germline ends.

In its sample, this clonotype was seen a few times. The rearrangement links TRBV2 to TRBJ1-4; D unclear. CDR1 and CDR2 from the germline V gene are SNHLY and FYNNEI. This CDR3 spans 14 amino acids. V lost 6 bases to trimming and J lost 0 bases, with 8 bases between them. CDR3: CASSPYATNEKLFF. CDR3 nucleotides: TGTGCCAGCAGCCCTTATGCAACTAATGAAAAACTGTTTTTT. The whole variable domain, filled in from reference TRBV2 and TRBJ1-4, reads EPEVTQTPSHQVTQMGQEVILRCVPISNHLYFYWYRQILGQKVEFLVSFYNNEISEKSEIFDDQFSVERPDGSNFTLKIRSTKLEDSAMYFCASSPYATNEKLFFGSGTQLSVL.

This clonotype was counted only a few times. The gene calls are TRBV20-1 and TRBJ1-2, with D perhaps TRBD1 (5 bases). CDR3 length equals 12 residues. Germline lookup yields CDR1 DFQATT and CDR2 SNEGSKA (reference sequence). V was shortened by 6 bases and J by 6 bases, with 14 bases between the two germline ends. The CDR3 coding sequence is TGCAGTGCCCGGGACCTGGGTGATGGCTACACCTTC. Translated: CSARDLGDGYTF.

This clonotype has a handful of counts. The J gene is TRBJ2-1, the V gene TRBV18; 7 positions match TRBD2. Germline-derived CDR1 and CDR2 are KGHSH and LQKENI. The length of the CDR3 is 15 residues. Trimming cost V 2 bases and J 4 bases; bases outside gene matches: 5. The CDR3 loop reads CASSPVAGEYNEQFF. For the CDR3, the DNA is TGTGCCAGCTCACCAGTTGCGGGGGAGTACAATGAGCAGTTCTTC.

This clonotype has ten or more counts. The chain joins TRBV19 to TRBJ1-5, with 8 bases aligning to TRBD1. CDR3 length equals 14 residues. CDR1 and CDR2 from the germline V gene are LNHDA and SQIVND (reference sequence). The V segment lost 5 bases and the J segment 6 bases; nucleotides outside the gene matches: 6. The CDR3 nucleotides are TGTGCCAGTAGTCCCAGGGGGCTGGGTCAGCCCCAGCATTTT. Residues: CASSPRGLGQPQHF.

The chain has TRBV7-2 and TRBJ1-1, with D maybe TRBD1 (6 bases). The V gene lost 3 bases and the J gene lost 2 bases, with 10 bases spanning the gap. This CDR3 has 14 residues. Germline CDR1 and CDR2: SGHTA and FQGNSA. CDR3 residues: CASSFSGTNTEAFF. The CDR3 nucleotides are TGTGCCAGCAGCTTCTCCGGGACAAACACTGAAGCTTTCTTT. The full variable domain, in which reference TRBV7-2 and TRBJ1-1 provide the parts outside the CDR3, is GAGVSQSPSNKVTEKGKDVELRCDPISGHTALYWYRQSLGQGLEFLIYFQGNSAPDKSGLPSDRFSAERTGGSVSTLTIQRTQQEDSAVYLCASSFSGTNTEAFFGQGTRLTVV.

This clonotype turned up a few times. The J gene is TRBJ1-5, the V gene TRBV5-1; D possibly corresponds to TRBD1 (6 bases). CDR3 length: 15 amino acids. CDR1 SGHRS and CDR2 YFSETQ come from the germline V gene. Trimming took 2 bases from V and 6 from J, leaving 15 bases between them. The CDR3 DNA reads as TGCGCCAGCAGCTTTACCCCGGGGGGCGGTCAGCCCCAGCATTTT. Protein sequence: CASSFTPGGGQPQHF.

This clonotype was detected a few times. This chain uses TRBV5-1 with TRBJ1-2, with 10 bases identical to TRBD1. With 1 base clipped from V and 1 base from J, the junction kept 10 bases outside the gene matches. The CDR3 has 18 amino acids. CDR1 is SGHRS, CDR2 YFSETQ, per germline. DNA for the CDR3: TGCGCCAGCAGCTTGTTTTTTAGGGACAGGGGAATTAACTATGGCTACACCTTC. Amino acid sequence: CASSLFFRDRGINYGYTF.

The chain employs TRBV9 and TRBJ1-2; the D is unclear. This CDR3 spans 15 amino acids. The germline gives CDR1 SGDLS, CDR2 YYNGEE. V was cut by 2 bases and J by 4 bases, with 15 bases left in between. The CDR3 loop is CASSVGSRSGYGYTF. Written as DNA, the CDR3 is TGTGCCAGCAGCGTCGGATCAAGGTCTGGCTATGGCTACACCTTC.

This clonotype was detected a few times. This chain joins TRBV9 and TRBJ2-3, with D unclear. V gave up 0 bases and J gave up 1 base, with 6 bases separating them. Germline V CDR1 and CDR2: SGDLS, YYNGEE. This CDR3 has 14 amino acids. CDR3 in amino acids: CASSVDHGTDTQYF. The CDR3 DNA reads as TGTGCCAGCAGCGTAGACCACGGCACAGATACGCAGTATTTT.